Here is one T cell receptor beta chain with its context. Its recognized antigen is unknown. No base quality information exists; no much larger clone differs at one position. In light of the paper, this sample's treatment or condition label describes: live attenuated yellow fever vaccine strain. At each blood-draw timepoint, two biological replicates of bulk PBMCs were obtained. PBMCs were isolated from peripheral blood using a standard Ficoll-Paque protocol. TriZol was used to extract RNA from bulk PBMCs, CD4 and CD8 fractions, and dextramer-positive and dextramer-negative fractions. The source of the sample is a study of T cells after yellow fever vaccination (dated by TCRdb to between 2018 and 2021). For context, the study as a whole: The SMART-Seq v4 Ultra Low Input RNA kit was used to prepare libraries from fractions with low cell numbers. To follow T-cell clones before and after both primary and booster YFV17D yellow fever vaccination, bulk TCR alpha and beta repertoires underwent longitudinal sequencing. Two healthy male donors, one aged 18 to 30 and one aged 30 to 40 years, were included in the cohort. Blood was drawn at multiple timepoints before and after primary and secondary immunization, with bulk PBMC replicates and cell subsets isolated.

CDR1 and CDR2 are read off the germline V gene (reference sequence) as LNHNV and YYDKDF. A distance of 10 bases separates the germline ends of V and J, which lose 0 bases and 10 bases respectively. Measured from the cysteine to the phenylalanine, the CDR3 is 13 residues long. Only the CDR3 DNA stays, 39 bases, in frame from base 1. TCR cDNA was synthesized by 5'RACE template switching, which introduced a universal primer site and unique molecular identifiers. cDNA synthesis was primed from both the TCR alpha and TCR beta constant segments. Libraries were amplified in two PCR steps, with sample barcodes and sequencing adapters added in the second step. Libraries were sequenced on Illumina HiSeq 2500 (2x100 bp) or NovaSeq (2x150 bp). Turning to the authors' computational methods: Reads were demultiplexed and collapsed into UMI consensus sequences with MIGEC, and V(D)J alignment was performed with MiXCR. Using edgeR on replicate PBMC samples, clonotypes were called vaccine-responding if FDR was below 0.01 and the log2 fold change was above 5 up to day 15. Each bulk clonotype was labeled CD4 or CD8 based on which sequenced repertoire, CD4 or CD8, contained the clonotype at higher abundance. TCRdb reran the public reads through fastp at Q25 and MiXCR, keeping productive beta chains. Identical CDR3 protein sequences are pooled into one entry, listed with their most common genes and DNA. These V and J calls are TCRdb output, not the study's own analysis. The sample records around 360,000 distinct CDR3 sequences, around 10% of which are singletons. The top ten clonotypes cover roughly 18% of the sample.

What the study reported, not specific to this receptor: Compared with the primary T-cell response, the secondary T-cell response was faster but weaker, reaching its peak on day 5 rather than on day 15. A small fraction of clonotypes appeared in both the CD4 and CD8 compartments, likely as a result of convergent recombination. Because abundant contaminating clonotypes from the bulk population could be contained in FACS-sorted repertoires, computational filtering was required. After the booster, most clones that had expanded after primary vaccination were detected again (about 97% of CD4 and about 88% of CD8), suggesting broad maintenance of memory. Only two donors were included in the study, so the extent to which the findings can be generalized is limited.

Specimen: PBMCs, collected on the day of the first yellow fever vaccination. The receptor's source is a man aged 18 to 30 who received the YFV17D yellow fever vaccine. The rearranged segments are TRBV15 and TRBJ2-1; 5 matching bases give a weak D call of TRBD1. The CDR3: CATSRESGNEQFF. The bases are TGTGCCACCAGCAGAGAATCAGGGAACGAGCAGTTCTTC.